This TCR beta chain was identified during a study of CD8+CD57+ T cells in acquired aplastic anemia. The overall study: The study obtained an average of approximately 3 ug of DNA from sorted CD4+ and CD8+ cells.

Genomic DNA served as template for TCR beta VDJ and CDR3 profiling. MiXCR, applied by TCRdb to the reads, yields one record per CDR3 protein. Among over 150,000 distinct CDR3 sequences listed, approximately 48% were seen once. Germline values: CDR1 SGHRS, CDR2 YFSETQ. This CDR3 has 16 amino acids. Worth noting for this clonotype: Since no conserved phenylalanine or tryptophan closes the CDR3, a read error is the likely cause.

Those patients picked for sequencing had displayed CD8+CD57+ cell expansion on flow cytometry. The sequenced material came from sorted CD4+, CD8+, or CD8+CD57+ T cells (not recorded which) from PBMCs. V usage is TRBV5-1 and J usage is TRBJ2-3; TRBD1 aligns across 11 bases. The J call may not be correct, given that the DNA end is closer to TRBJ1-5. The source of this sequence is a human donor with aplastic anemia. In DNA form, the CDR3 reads TGCGCCAGCAGCTTGGGGGACAGGGGGTACACAGATACGCAGCATTAT. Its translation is CASSLGDRGYTDTQHY.